Ten or more counts support the clone carrying this T cell receptor beta chain. Its antigen remains unidentified. The entire patient cohort was treatment-naive prior to thyroid surgery. Per the original data handling: A distant-metastasis classifier for papillary thyroid cancer was built using CDR3 differences across clinicopathological groups. MiXCR re-clonotyped the PCR reads for TCRdb. The V and J calls and clone size come from TCRdb's table, not from the authors' own analysis. The table lists about 59,000 clones, roughly 16% of them singletons. The sample comes from a study of metastatic and nonmetastatic thyroid tumors. In the study overall: A comparison of repertoires was made across blood and tumor or nodule tissue from malignant and benign thyroid patients. Study-wide findings and caveats: A significant increase in TCR beta diversity was reportedly seen in malignant thyroid tumors relative to benign nodules, in blood and tumor.

This CDR3 has 15 residues. V lost 6 bases and J lost 4, with 16 bases in between. Looked up from germline, CDR1 is LNHDA and CDR2 is SQIVND (reference sequence). This TCR was recovered from a male donor with papillary thyroid cancer or a benign thyroid nodule (not recorded which). Some clones in this sample may be carry-over from other donors' samples. The sample consisted of blood. This chain uses TRBV19 with TRBJ2-1; a weak D match, TRBD2 (6 bases). CDR3 residues: CASRLLTGSYNEQFF. CDR3 nucleotide sequence: TGTGCCAGTAGACTACTGACCGGGAGTTACAATGAGCAGTTCTTC.